This TCR beta chain was sequenced during a study of blood T cells in healthy people across ages (dated by TCRdb to the mid-2010s). Looking at the study overall: In model experiments, template switching captured roughly one uniquely barcoded TCR beta cDNA molecule for every two T cells. To track age-related changes in TCR beta repertoire diversity, the study relied on deep sequencing normalized with unique cDNA molecular identifiers. Two additional independent replicas of 1 million unique cDNA reads from the same blood draw were analyzed for two donors (one aged 18 to 29 and one aged 80 or older). The donors were split into four age groups: young (average around 15 years), middle-aged (about 40), aged (roughly 65) and long-lived (more than 80). Summary of the overall study and its limitations: Compared with the aged group, the long-lived group had more naive CD4+ T cells, fewer expanded clones and increased TCR diversity, suggesting age selection. A strong correlation was found between observed TCR beta diversity and the percentage of naive T cells measured by flow cytometry. Estimates of total diversity based on one million sequenced T cells were considered lower bounds and underestimates. As age increased, observed TCR beta diversity per million T cells dropped in a roughly linear way, and a significant reduction was already evident by age around 41. Since profiling was done on bulk unsorted PBMCs, naive and antigen-experienced compartments could not be conclusively compared. The CMV infection status of donors was not known, potentially confounding age-related changes in expanded clonotypes.

The roughly 38 donors, aged about 6 to 95 years, were systemically healthy Caucasian individuals from Russia. Around 10 milliliters of peripheral blood were collected from each donor into EDTA-treated Vacutainer tubes. Ficoll-Paque density-gradient centrifugation was used to isolate PBMCs, with at least 7 million per sample. Total RNA was extracted from PBMCs with Trizol reagent, with at least 6 micrograms obtained per sample. The percentages of naive CD45RAhigh/CD27high T cells were determined by flow cytometry on a PBMC aliquot from every donor. V and J are trimmed by 3 bases and 2 bases, and the gene matches miss 9 bases of the junction. The CDR3 numbers 16 residues from cysteine through phenylalanine. Only the CDR3 portion is preserved as DNA: 48 bases, with reading frame beginning at the first base. CDR1 KGHSH and CDR2 LQKENI are derived from the germline V gene. This clonotype appeared a few times. Its antigen is not yet known. The input lacks base qualities; no much larger clone sits a single base away.

Receptor amplification or capture employed 5' RACE. The instrument was an Illumina HiSeq 2500. The second PCR ran for about 7 to 11 cycles and used a J-beta primer mix along with a sample-barcoded 5' primer. A unique molecular identifier was introduced onto each TCR beta cDNA molecule by a template-switch 5' adaptor carrying 12 random nucleotides. At least 3 million CDR3-containing paired-end reads were obtained from each sample. First-strand cDNA was synthesized from all RNA with the Mint cDNA synthesis kit, primed by a TRBC-specific oligonucleotide. Following uracil-DNA glycosylase treatment, a first 18-cycle PCR with universal primers M1SS and BC2_uni_R was performed on all cDNA. In the source study's methods: Each sample was normalized by randomly selecting 1 million high-quality reads, each carrying a distinct molecular identifier. Instead of being binned into consensus sequences, reads that shared molecular identifiers were thrown out. CDR3 identification, clonotype clustering and error correction used MiTCR with a Q25 quality threshold and the strictest error-elimination algorithm. A nonparametric unseen species model with Euler transformation was used to estimate a lower bound on total TCR beta diversity. TCRdb reprocessed the public reads (quality trimming at Q25 with fastp, clone calling with MiXCR) and kept in-frame beta chains. Each entry merges the rows of one CDR3 protein and shows their most common DNA and genes. Clone size and V and J calls follow TCRdb, not the original study. This sample lists 450,000 to 600,000 distinct CDR3 sequences; 25% to 35% were detected once. The ten largest clonotypes hold approximately 3.5% of the sample.

These data were likewise used in another study, on T cells of mothers and their children. The second study also describes: Nine systemically healthy Caucasian individuals served as donors, namely three mothers together with their six children. cDNA synthesis consumed the entire amount of extracted RNA, loaded at around 1.4 ug RNA in each 15 ul reaction. In the second PCR, the M1S primer added sample barcodes and 2-4 random nucleotides. Each mother yielded over 8.5 million TCR beta CDR3 reads and each child 2.5 million to 3.5 million reads. Thymic selection similarly shapes TCR recombination output in related and unrelated pairs, with minor effect from inherited differences. Normalized repertoire overlap in related mother-child pairs was always slightly higher than in unrelated mother-child pairs, but the difference was never significant. No persistent microchimeric T cell clones were detected, at a sensitivity of approximately 100 clones per million clonotypes. Deep NGS was used in the study to compare the TCR beta repertoires of mothers and children and to look for features that separate related mother-child pairs from unrelated individuals. On average, the children were approximately 11 +/- 4 years old, while the mothers were 40 +/- 4 years old. After adapter ligation was performed with NEBNext reagents, the libraries were sequenced on an Illumina HiSeq 2000 with 100+100 nt paired-end reads. To prevent cross-contamination, the mother and child libraries were prepared a month apart and were sequenced in separate runs. Each donor had between roughly 500,000 and 2,200,000 distinct TCR beta clonotypes identified. Naive TCR beta clonotypes were estimated from low-frequency clonotypes matched to each donor's FACS-determined naive share, without sorting.

Sequencing input: blood. The sequence derives from a boy aged 2-9 years in good health. The chain uses TRBV18 and TRBJ1-2, and TRBD1 aligns with 7 junction nucleotides. CDR3 sequence: CASSPTIGQANYGYTF. The DNA sequence is TGTGCCAGCTCACCCACAATAGGACAGGCCAACTATGGCTACACCTTC. Outside the CDR3, residues come from the reference TRBV18 and TRBJ1-2 proteins, so the full variable domain is: NAGVMQNPRHLVRRRGQEARLRCSPMKGHSHVYWYRQLPEEGLKFMVYLQKENIIDESGMPKERFSAEFPKEGPSILRIQQVVRGDSAAYFCASSPTIGQANYGYTFGSGTRLTVV.